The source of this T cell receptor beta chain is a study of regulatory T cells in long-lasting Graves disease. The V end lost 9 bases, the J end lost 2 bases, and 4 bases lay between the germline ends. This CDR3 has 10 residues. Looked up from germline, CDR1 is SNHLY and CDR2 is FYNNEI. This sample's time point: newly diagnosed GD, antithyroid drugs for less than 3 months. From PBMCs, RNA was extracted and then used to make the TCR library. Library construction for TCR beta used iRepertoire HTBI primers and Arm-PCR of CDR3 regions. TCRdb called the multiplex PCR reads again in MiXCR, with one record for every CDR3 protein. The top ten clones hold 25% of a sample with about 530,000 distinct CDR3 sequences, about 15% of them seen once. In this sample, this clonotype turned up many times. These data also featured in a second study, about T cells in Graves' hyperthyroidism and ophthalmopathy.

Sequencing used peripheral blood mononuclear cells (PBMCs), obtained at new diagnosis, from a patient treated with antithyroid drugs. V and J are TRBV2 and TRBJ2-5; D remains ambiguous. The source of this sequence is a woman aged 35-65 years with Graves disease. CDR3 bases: TGTGCCAGAGGACAAGAGACCCAGTACTTC. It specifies CARGQETQYF.